These 7 T cell receptor beta chains originate from one sample sequenced in a study of radiotherapy plus CTLA-4 blockade in lung cancer. Produced via immunoSEQ multiplex PCR; TCRdb's table is partial and in-frame only. The sample holds about 49,000 clones; 65% to 85% are singletons and the top ten take approximately 12%. The material sequenced was peripheral blood, taken from a patient treated with radiotherapy plus ipilimumab. The origin of the receptors is a human donor with non-small cell lung cancer who had stable disease on radiotherapy plus ipilimumab.

CDR3 nucleotide sequence: TGTGCCAGCAGGGCCCGTGGCGGGGCCCAAGAGACCCAGTACTTC. The encoded protein is CASRARGGAQETQYF. The chain employs TRBV2 and TRBJ2-5, with a tentative D call TRBD2 (6 bases). V shed 6 bases and J shed 1 base, with 15 bases lying between them. This CDR3 is 15 amino acids long. CDR1 and CDR2 from the germline V gene are SNHLY and FYNNEI.

The chain couples TRBV14 to TRBJ1-3; D ambiguous. CDR1 SGHDN and CDR2 FVKESK come from the germline V gene. V was pared by 6 bases and J by 1 base, with 7 bases between. The CDR3 runs 13 residues. CDR3 loop: CASSRLSGNTIYF. The DNA for the CDR3 is TGTGCCAGCAGTCGATTATCTGGAAACACCATATATTTT.

The chain recombines TRBV5-1 with TRBJ1-3; 8 positions match TRBD1. The CDR3 covers 14 residues. Germline-derived CDR1 and CDR2 are SGHRS and YFSETQ. The J segment lost 7 bases and the V segment lost 4 bases, leaving 7 bases of the junction unmatched. The DNA of the CDR3 is TGCGCCAGCAGCATCGGACAGGGCTTGAACACCATATATTTT. Translated, it gives CASSIGQGLNTIYF. Filled out from reference TRBV5-1 and TRBJ1-3, the complete variable domain reads KAGVTQTPRYLIKTRGQQVTLSCSPISGHRSVSWYQQTPGQGLQFLFEYFSETQRNKGNFPGRFSGRQFSNSRSEMNVSTLELGDSALYLCASSIGQGLNTIYFGEGSWLTVV.

The genes are TRBV2 and TRBJ2-1; TRBD2 is a possible D gene (6 bases). V was shortened by 8 bases and J by 9 bases, with 11 bases between the two germline ends. The CDR3 runs 11 residues. Germline V lookup: CDR1 SNHLY, CDR2 FYNNEI. CDR3 sequence (DNA): TGTGCCAGCCTGGGGGGAGGTGAGCAGTTCTTC. This sequence encodes CASLGGGEQFF. The complete variable domain, with remaining parts taken from reference TRBV2 and TRBJ2-1, reads EPEVTQTPSHQVTQMGQEVILRCVPISNHLYFYWYRQILGQKVEFLVSFYNNEISEKSEIFDDQFSVERPDGSNFTLKIRSTKLEDSAMYFCASLGGGEQFFGPGTRLTVL.

V usage is TRBV29-1 and J usage is TRBJ2-3; TRBD1 matches at 9 bases. Germline loops: CDR1 SQVTM, CDR2 ANQGSEA. The CDR3 runs to 16 residues. V lost 6 bases to trimming and J lost 3 bases; unmatched junction nucleotides: 13. CDR3 DNA: TGCAGCGTCTTGGGGGCAAGGGACAGGGAGACAGATACGCAGTATTTT. Amino acid sequence: CSVLGARDRETDTQYF.

The chain employs TRBV7-9 and TRBJ1-2; 12 bases match TRBD1. Germline values: CDR1 SEHNR, CDR2 FQNEAQ (reference sequence). V dropped 4 bases and J dropped 7; count of bases not matched to a gene: 4. The CDR3 consists of 14 residues. The CDR3 protein is CASSSGQGAFGYTF. In nucleotides, the CDR3 is TGTGCCAGCAGCTCGGGACAGGGGGCGTTTGGCTACACCTTC.

The chain has TRBV28 and TRBJ1-2; the match to TRBD1 covers 8 bases. Germline trimming cut 3 bases from V and 12 bases from J; bases unmatched to any gene: 6. Germline values: CDR1 MDHEN, CDR2 SYDVKM. CDR3 length equals 12 residues. Here the CDR3 reads CASSLGTGKNTF. DNA for the CDR3: TGTGCCAGCAGTTTGGGGACAGGCAAGAACACCTTC.